The present entry profiles one T cell receptor (beta chain) with its context. Treatment here: roughly 19 received Ad26.COV2.S at low or high dose, single or two shots; about 5 received placebo; per-sample allocation not given. Day 63 after the first vaccine or placebo injection was the time point for sampling. Trimming left V 5 bases short and J 7 bases short, with 14 bases between. The germline V gene encodes CDR1 LNHDA and CDR2 SQIVND (reference sequence). The length of the CDR3 is 13 residues. The data belong to a study of Ad26.COV2.S vaccination and SARS-CoV-2 variants. Across the whole study: Within the COV1001 Ad26.COV2.S trial arm, the donor was enrolled. Into the muscle, Ad26.COV2.S was dosed once or twice, 56 days apart.

This table comes from immunoSEQ multiplex PCR, and its TCRdb copy is limited to in-frame clones, with some not included. The table shows more than 300,000 clones, with just over 85% occurring only once. This TCR was sampled from a person aged 18-60 years who received the Ad26.COV2.S COVID-19 vaccine or a placebo. The rearrangement links TRBV19 to TRBJ1-2; TRBD1 is a possible D gene (5 bases). The sequencing here drew on peripheral blood, taken in a trial of Ad26.COV2.S vaccine versus placebo. For the CDR3, the DNA is TGTGCCAGTAGTGGCGGCGGAAGGGGTGGCTACACCTTC. It encodes CASSGGGRGGYTF.